The clone carrying this T cell receptor beta chain appeared a single time. Other DNA sequences in the same sample also yield this CDR3. Per germline, CDR1 KGHSH and CDR2 LQKENI. V trimming: 3 bases; J trimming: 2 bases; junction bases outside the gene matches: 2. The CDR3 totals 15 residues. Libraries were prepared by immunoSEQ multiplex PCR; TCRdb keeps only in-frame clonotypes and omits some of them. Of fewer than 3 million clones in the sample, roughly 92% were seen once. The authors divided CD4+ cells into CD45RA+ naive and CD45RA-negative memory subsets. The data originate from a study of shared clonotypes between healthy human individuals. Study-wide background: Those who served as donors were a couple of women and three men between the ages of 18 and 49. Each donor's CD8 memory used one plate, CD8 naive two, each CD4 subset three.

This receptor was taken from a young man in good health. Some clones in this sample may be carry-over from other donors' samples. The chain uses TRBV18 and TRBJ2-5; 11 bases align to TRBD1. Sequenced material: naive CD4+ T cells from PBMCs. Described subset: CD45RA+ positively selected. The CDR3 DNA is TGTGCCAGCTCACCGGGGACAGGGGGTCAAGAGACCCAGTACTTC. As protein: CASSPGTGGQETQYF.